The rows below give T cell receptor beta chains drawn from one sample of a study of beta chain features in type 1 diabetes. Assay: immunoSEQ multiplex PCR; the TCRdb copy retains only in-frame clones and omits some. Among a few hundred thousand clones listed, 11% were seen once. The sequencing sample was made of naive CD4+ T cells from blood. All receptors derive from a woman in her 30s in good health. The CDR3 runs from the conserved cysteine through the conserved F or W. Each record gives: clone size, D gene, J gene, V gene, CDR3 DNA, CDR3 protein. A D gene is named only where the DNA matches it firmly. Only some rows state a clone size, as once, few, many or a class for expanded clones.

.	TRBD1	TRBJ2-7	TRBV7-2	TGTGCCAGCAGCCCACAGGGACAGGGGAACCACGAGCAGTACTTC	CASSPQGQGNHEQYF
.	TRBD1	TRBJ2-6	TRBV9	TGTGCCAGCAGCGTAGATCTGGGACAGAACGCTGGGGCCAACGTCCTGACTTTC	CASSVDLGQNAGANVLTF
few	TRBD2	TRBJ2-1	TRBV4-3	TGCGCCAGCAGCCAAGATAGAAAAGCGGGATGGGGCAATGAGCAGTTCTTC	CASSQDRKAGWGNEQFF
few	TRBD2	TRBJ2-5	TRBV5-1	TGCGCCAGCAGCTCTACTAGCGGGAGGGCCGTAGAGACCCAGTACTTC	CASSSTSGRAVETQYF
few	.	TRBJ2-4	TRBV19	TGTGCCAGTAGTAGGCAGGGTGCCATTCAGTACTTC	CASSRQGAIQYF
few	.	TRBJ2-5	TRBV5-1	TGCGCCAGCAGCTTGGATCTCAGTCAAGAGACCCAGTACTTC	CASSLDLSQETQYF
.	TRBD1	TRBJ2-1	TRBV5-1	TGCGCCAGCAGCTCGGGACAGGGTCCCTACAATGAGCAGTTCTTC	CASSSGQGPYNEQFF
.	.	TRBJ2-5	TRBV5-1	TGCGCCAGCAGCTTGATGAGCGGGCAAGAGACCCAGTACTTC	CASSLMSGQETQYF
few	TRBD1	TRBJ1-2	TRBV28	TGTGCCTCCGGGACAGGGACCTATGGCTACACCTTC	CASGTGTYGYTF
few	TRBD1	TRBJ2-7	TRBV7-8	TGTGCCAGCAGCCTCGACAGGGGGTCGTTCGAGCAGTACTTC	CASSLDRGSFEQYF
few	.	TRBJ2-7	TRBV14	TGTGCCAGCTGCCGGACAAGGGGGCAGTACTTC	CASCRTRGQYF
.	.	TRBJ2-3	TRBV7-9	TGTGCCAGCAGCTTAGCAACAGTTTTCACAGATACGCAGTATTTT	CASSLATVFTDTQYF
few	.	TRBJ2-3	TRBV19	TGTGCCAGTAGTATCCCCCCGGTCGATACGCAGTATTTT	CASSIPPVDTQYF
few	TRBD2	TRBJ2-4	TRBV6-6	TGTGCCAGCAGTCATAGCGGGAACCGTGACATTCAGTACTTC	CASSHSGNRDIQYF
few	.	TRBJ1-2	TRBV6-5	TGTGCCAGCAGTTACTCTAGCACAATCTATGGCTACACCTTC	CASSYSSTIYGYTF
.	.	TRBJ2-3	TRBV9	TGTGCCAGCAGCCGACCCTCTGGGGGCTCGGATACGCAGTATTTT	CASSRPSGGSDTQYF
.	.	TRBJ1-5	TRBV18	TGTGCCAGCTCACCAGGGCAGGACAATCAGCCCCAGCATTTT	CASSPGQDNQPQHF
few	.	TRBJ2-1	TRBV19	TGTGCCAGTAGTACCCTCGGCGGGACCTACAATGAGCAGTTCTTC	CASSTLGGTYNEQFF
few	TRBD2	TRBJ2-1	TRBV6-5	TGTGCCAGCAGTTACGTGTTAGCGGGACGAGAGCAGTTCTTC	CASSYVLAGREQFF
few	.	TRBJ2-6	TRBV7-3	TGTGCCAGCAGCTTAAAGGTCTCAGGCGTAAGCGGGGCCAACGTCCTGACTTTC	CASSLKVSGVSGANVLTF
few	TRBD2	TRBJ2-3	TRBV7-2	TGTGCCAGCAGTCCCTCTAGCGGGGAGGGATTTCGGCAGTATTTT	CASSPSSGEGFRQYF
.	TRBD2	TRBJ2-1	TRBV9	TGTGCCAGCAGCCCAACCGGGGGGAGCAGCTACAATGAGCAGTTCTTC	CASSPTGGSSYNEQFF
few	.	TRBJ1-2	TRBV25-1	TGTGCCAGCAGTGACCCTTTAGGGGGTAATAACTATGGCTACACCTTC	CASSDPLGGNNYGYTF
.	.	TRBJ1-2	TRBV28	TGTGCCAGCAGTCCCGGACAGAGCTATGGCTACACCTTC	CASSPGQSYGYTF
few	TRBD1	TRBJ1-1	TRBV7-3	TGTGCCAGCAGCGCACAGGGGAATGGTGAAGCTTTCTTT	CASSAQGNGEAFF
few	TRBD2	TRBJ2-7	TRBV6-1	TGTGCCAGCATGACCGGGACTAGCGGGAGTTACGAGCAGTACTTC	CASMTGTSGSYEQYF
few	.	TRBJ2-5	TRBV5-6	TGTGCCAGCAGCTTGCGCCCACTTGGGGGCGGGGAGACCCAGTACTTC	CASSLRPLGGGETQYF
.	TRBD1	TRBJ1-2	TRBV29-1	TGCAGCGTCGGGGACAGGACCGCTTATGGCTACACCTTC	CSVGDRTAYGYTF
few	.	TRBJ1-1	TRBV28	TGTGCCAGCAGTTTACGTCGGGCTGAAGCTTTCTTT	CASSLRRAEAFF
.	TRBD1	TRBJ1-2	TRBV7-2	TGTGCCAGCAGCGCGACAGGGTTCTACGGCTACACCTTC	CASSATGFYGYTF
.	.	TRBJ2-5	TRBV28	TGTGCCAGCAGTCGCCCGGCCGTGACTCAGACCCAGTACTTC	CASSRPAVTQTQYF
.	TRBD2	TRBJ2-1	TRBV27	TGTGCCAGCAGTTCCAGTCTAGCGGGAGAGCAGTTCTTC	CASSSSLAGEQFF
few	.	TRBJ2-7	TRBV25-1	TGTGCCAGCGATTACGGGACATCAAACTTC	CASDYGTSNF
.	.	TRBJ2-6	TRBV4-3	TGCGCCAGCAGCCGGGGCGCAAATGGGGCCAACGTCCTGACTTTC	CASSRGANGANVLTF
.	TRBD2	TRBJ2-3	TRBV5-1	TGCGCCAGCAGCCGGGGGACTAGCGGGAGCAATACGCAGTATTTT	CASSRGTSGSNTQYF
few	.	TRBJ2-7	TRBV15	TGTGCCACCAGCAGAAACAGGCTCTACGAGCAGTACTTC	CATSRNRLYEQYF
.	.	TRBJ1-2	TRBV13	TGTGCCAGCAGCTTAGTATCTAACTATGGCTACACCTTC	CASSLVSNYGYTF
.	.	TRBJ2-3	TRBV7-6	TGTGCCAGCAGCCAAAGGGGCTCACTGACGGATACGCAGTATTTT	CASSQRGSLTDTQYF
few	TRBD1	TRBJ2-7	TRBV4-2	TGTGCCAGCAGCCAAGAGTTAGGGACAGGGCCCTACGAGCAGTACTTC	CASSQELGTGPYEQYF
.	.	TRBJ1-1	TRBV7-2	TGTGCCAGCAGCTTTACGGGCCGAGGGACTGAAGCTTTCTTT	CASSFTGRGTEAFF
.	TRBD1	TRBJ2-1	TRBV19	TGTGCCAGTAGTAGGGAACGACAGGGTTCTGAGCAGTTCTTC	CASSRERQGSEQFF
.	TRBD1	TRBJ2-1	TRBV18	TGTGCCAGCTCACCCTCTGTCCCGGGGACAGGGGATGGCAATGAGCAGTTCTTC	CASSPSVPGTGDGNEQFF
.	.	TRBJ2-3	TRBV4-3	TGCGCCAGCAGCCAAGATTTTATAGGCACAGATACGCAGTATTTT	CASSQDFIGTDTQYF
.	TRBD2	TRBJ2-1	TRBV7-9	TGTGCCACGGGTGGTACTAGCGGGAGGAATGAGCAGTTCTTC	CATGGTSGRNEQFF
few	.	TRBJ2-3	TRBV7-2	TGTGCCAGCAGCCCACAGCGGAGCACAGATACGCAGTATTTT	CASSPQRSTDTQYF
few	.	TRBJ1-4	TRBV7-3	TGTGCCAGCAGCGAACAGGGAGGGTCTGAAAAACTGTTTTTT	CASSEQGGSEKLFF
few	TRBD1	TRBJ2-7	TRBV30	TGTGCCTGGCACCGCCGGGACAGCGCCTACGAGCAGTACTTC	CAWHRRDSAYEQYF
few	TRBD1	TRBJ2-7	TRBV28	TGTGCCAGCTCGAAGCCGGGACAGGCATCCTACGAGCAGTACTTC	CASSKPGQASYEQYF
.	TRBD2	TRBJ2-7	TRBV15	TGTGCCACCAGCAGAGATACTAGCGCTTCGGCCTACGAGCAGTACTTC	CATSRDTSASAYEQYF
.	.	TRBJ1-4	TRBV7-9	TGTGCCAGCAGCTTACAGGGGTTCGAGGAAAAACTGTTTTTT	CASSLQGFEEKLFF
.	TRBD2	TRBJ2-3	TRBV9	TGTGCCAGCAGCACCCGACTAGCGGGGGGGACAGATACGCAGTATTTT	CASSTRLAGGTDTQYF
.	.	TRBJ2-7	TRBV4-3	TGCGCCAGCAGCCAAGATCATGGCGGGCTTTACGAGCAGTACTTC	CASSQDHGGLYEQYF
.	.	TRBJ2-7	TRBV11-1	TGTGCCAGCAGCCCGCGCGGAGGGAGGAGCTCCTACGAGCAGTACTTC	CASSPRGGRSSYEQYF
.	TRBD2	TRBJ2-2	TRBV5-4	TGTGCCAGCAGCTTGGCGGCTAGCGGGGAGAACACCGGGGAGCTGTTTTTT	CASSLAASGENTGELFF
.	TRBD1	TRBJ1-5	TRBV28	TGTGCCAGCAGTTCCTGGGACAGGACAAATCAGCCCCAGCATTTT	CASSSWDRTNQPQHF
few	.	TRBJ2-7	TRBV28	TGTGCGGTAGAGGAGGCCTGGGGCGAGCAGTACTTC	CAVEEAWGEQYF
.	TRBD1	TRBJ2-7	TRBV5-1	TGCGCCAGCAGCTTTACAGGGGGCTCCTACGAGCAGTACTTC	CASSFTGGSYEQYF
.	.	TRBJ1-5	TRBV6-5	TGTGCCAGCAGGCGACAGTGGGGTCCCAATCAGCCCCAGCATTTT	CASRRQWGPNQPQHF
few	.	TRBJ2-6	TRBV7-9	TGTGCCAGCAACCTAGGGGCAGGCTCTGGGGCCAACGTCCTGACTTTC	CASNLGAGSGANVLTF
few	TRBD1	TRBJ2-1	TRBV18	TGTGCCAGCTCACCATTGGGTGGACAGGGGTACAATGAGCAGTTCTTC	CASSPLGGQGYNEQFF